This is a list of T cell receptor beta chains from one sample in a study of blood T cell repertoires in COVID-19. The assay was immunoSEQ multiplex PCR, and TCRdb's table has in-frame clones only and misses some. Seen here are about 250,000 clones, about 84% observed once, and the top ten hold approximately 5%. Sequencing used peripheral blood. The receptors stem from a woman older than 75 with COVID-19, enrolled during active disease. The CDR3 runs from the conserved cysteine through the conserved F or W. The D gene is left open where the match is weak. Clone sizes are given selectively: once, few, many, or a class where the clone is expanded.

abundance: NA; v_gene: TRBV3-1/TRBV3-2; d_gene: TRBD1; j_gene: TRBJ1-2; CDR3aa: CASSRSGTEVGYTF; CDR3nt: TGTGCCAGCAGCCGATCCGGGACAGAAGTTGGCTACACCTTC
abundance: NA; v_gene: TRBV5-1; d_gene: NA; j_gene: TRBJ2-3; CDR3aa: CASSLDTGRTDTQYF; CDR3nt: TGCGCCAGCAGCTTGGATACAGGGCGGACAGATACGCAGTATTTT
abundance: NA; v_gene: TRBV2; d_gene: NA; j_gene: TRBJ1-1; CDR3aa: CASNEQANTEAFF; CDR3nt: TGTGCCAGCAACGAACAGGCGAACACTGAAGCTTTCTTT
abundance: NA; v_gene: TRBV7-2; d_gene: TRBD2; j_gene: TRBJ2-5; CDR3aa: CASSSGLVGQTQYF; CDR3nt: TGTGCCAGCAGCTCGGGACTAGTGGGACAGACCCAGTACTTC
abundance: NA; v_gene: TRBV29-1; d_gene: TRBD1; j_gene: TRBJ1-2; CDR3aa: CSVDLDRESGYTF; CDR3nt: TGCAGCGTTGATCTTGACAGGGAGAGTGGCTACACCTTC
abundance: NA; v_gene: TRBV28; d_gene: TRBD1; j_gene: TRBJ1-2; CDR3aa: CASSLYRGLNYGYTF; CDR3nt: TGTGCCAGCAGTCTCTACAGGGGGCTAAACTATGGCTACACCTTC
abundance: NA; v_gene: TRBV27; d_gene: TRBD1; j_gene: TRBJ1-6; CDR3aa: CASTLQGAINSPLHF; CDR3nt: TGTGCCAGCACATTACAGGGGGCGATAAATTCACCCCTCCACTTT
abundance: NA; v_gene: TRBV5-1; d_gene: NA; j_gene: TRBJ1-2; CDR3aa: CASRRGSPEDGYTF; CDR3nt: TGCGCCAGCAGGCGGGGCTCTCCGGAGGATGGCTACACCTTC
abundance: NA; v_gene: TRBV7-6; d_gene: NA; j_gene: TRBJ1-5; CDR3aa: CASSPQGGSYQPQHF; CDR3nt: TGTGCCAGCAGTCCACAGGGAGGGAGTTATCAGCCCCAGCATTTT
abundance: NA; v_gene: TRBV7-2; d_gene: NA; j_gene: TRBJ2-3; CDR3aa: CASSLDRGTDTQYF; CDR3nt: TGTGCCAGCAGCCTCGACCGGGGCACAGATACGCAGTATTTT
abundance: NA; v_gene: TRBV7-2; d_gene: NA; j_gene: TRBJ1-1; CDR3aa: CASSLGAGRVNTEAFF; CDR3nt: TGTGCCAGCAGCTTGGGAGCGGGGAGGGTGAACACTGAAGCTTTCTTT
abundance: NA; v_gene: TRBV24-1; d_gene: TRBD1; j_gene: TRBJ1-2; CDR3aa: CATSDPGTGTAGYTF; CDR3nt: TGTGCCACCAGTGATCCCGGGACAGGGACGGCTGGCTACACCTTC
abundance: NA; v_gene: TRBV5-8; d_gene: TRBD1; j_gene: TRBJ2-1; CDR3aa: CASSHGTGGMDEQFF; CDR3nt: TGTGCCAGCAGCCATGGGACAGGGGGCATGGATGAGCAGTTCTTC
abundance: few; v_gene: TRBV10-3; d_gene: NA; j_gene: TRBJ2-7; CDR3aa: CAISGGPDRYEQYF; CDR3nt: TGTGCCATCAGTGGAGGGCCGGATCGCTACGAGCAGTACTTC
abundance: NA; v_gene: TRBV5-1; d_gene: TRBD1; j_gene: TRBJ1-3; CDR3aa: CASSLTLITGGVSGNTIYF; CDR3nt: TGCGCCAGCAGCTTGACCCTAATCACAGGGGGCGTTTCTGGAAACACCATATATTTT
abundance: NA; v_gene: TRBV3-1/TRBV3-2; d_gene: TRBD1; j_gene: TRBJ1-2; CDR3aa: CASSTGTGFKQVF; CDR3nt: TGTGCCAGCAGCACCGGGACAGGGTTTAAGCAAGTATTC
abundance: NA; v_gene: TRBV5-1; d_gene: TRBD2; j_gene: TRBJ2-1; CDR3aa: CASSLSAGGPSEQFF; CDR3nt: TGCGCCAGCAGCTTGTCTGCGGGGGGGCCAAGTGAGCAGTTCTTC
abundance: NA; v_gene: TRBV10-2; d_gene: NA; j_gene: TRBJ2-5; CDR3aa: CASSGQGLGETQYF; CDR3nt: TGCGCCAGCAGTGGACAGGGACTCGGAGAGACCCAGTACTTC
abundance: NA; v_gene: TRBV24-1; d_gene: TRBD1; j_gene: TRBJ2-3; CDR3aa: CATSDVGGAGDTQYF; CDR3nt: TGTGCCACCAGTGATGTAGGGGGCGCCGGGGATACGCAGTATTTT
abundance: NA; v_gene: TRBV5-6; d_gene: TRBD2; j_gene: TRBJ2-1; CDR3aa: CASSDGTRNEQFF; CDR3nt: TGTGCCAGCAGCGATGGGACTAGGAATGAGCAGTTCTTC
abundance: NA; v_gene: TRBV5-1; d_gene: NA; j_gene: TRBJ1-2; CDR3aa: CASSQTPGDYGYTF; CDR3nt: TGCGCCAGCAGCCAAACCCCAGGGGACTATGGCTACACCTTC
abundance: NA; v_gene: TRBV18; d_gene: TRBD2; j_gene: TRBJ2-7; CDR3aa: CASSPWGGYEQYF; CDR3nt: TGTGCCAGCTCACCCTGGGGGGGGTACGAGCAGTACTTC
abundance: NA; v_gene: TRBV27; d_gene: NA; j_gene: TRBJ1-2; CDR3aa: CASSPTDRLYGYTF; CDR3nt: TGTGCCAGCAGTCCGACGGATAGACTTTATGGCTACACCTTC
abundance: NA; v_gene: TRBV28; d_gene: TRBD1; j_gene: TRBJ1-2; CDR3aa: CASSSGQGGGYTF; CDR3nt: TGTGCCAGCAGTTCCGGACAGGGTGGTGGCTACACCTTC
abundance: NA; v_gene: TRBV7-2; d_gene: TRBD1; j_gene: TRBJ1-2; CDR3aa: CASSQSTGDYGYTF; CDR3nt: TGTGCCAGCAGCCAGTCAACAGGGGACTATGGCTACACCTTC
abundance: once; v_gene: TRBV6-5; d_gene: TRBD1; j_gene: TRBJ1-3; CDR3aa: CAIGTGGNTIYF; CDR3nt: TGTGCCATAGGGACAGGCGGAAACACCATATATTTT
abundance: NA; v_gene: TRBV11-2; d_gene: NA; j_gene: TRBJ2-5; CDR3aa: CASSLNSKETQYF; CDR3nt: TGTGCCAGCAGCTTAAACAGTAAAGAGACCCAGTACTTC
abundance: NA; v_gene: TRBV5-6; d_gene: NA; j_gene: TRBJ1-3; CDR3aa: CASSRRIHSGNTIYF; CDR3nt: TGTGCCAGCAGCCGCAGGATCCACTCTGGAAACACCATATATTTT
abundance: few; v_gene: TRBV7-2; d_gene: NA; j_gene: TRBJ1-5; CDR3aa: CASSALSASNQPQHF; CDR3nt: TGTGCCAGCAGCGCCCTGAGTGCGAGCAATCAGCCCCAGCATTTT
abundance: NA; v_gene: TRBV9; d_gene: NA; j_gene: TRBJ1-2; CDR3aa: CASSVVGAPPGGYTF; CDR3nt: TGTGCCAGCAGCGTAGTGGGGGCCCCGCCCGGTGGCTACACCTTC
abundance: few; v_gene: TRBV4-2; d_gene: TRBD2; j_gene: TRBJ2-5; CDR3aa: CASSQSSSGGQETQYF; CDR3nt: TGTGCCAGCAGCCAATCCTCTAGCGGGGGACAAGAGACCCAGTACTTC
abundance: NA; v_gene: TRBV6-5; d_gene: TRBD1; j_gene: TRBJ2-7; CDR3aa: CASSLQGEWSYEQYF; CDR3nt: TGTGCCAGCAGCCTACAGGGGGAGTGGTCCTACGAGCAGTACTTC
abundance: once; v_gene: TRBV7-9; d_gene: TRBD2; j_gene: TRBJ2-1; CDR3aa: CASSSSGDNEQFF; CDR3nt: TGTGCCAGCAGTTCTAGCGGAGACAATGAGCAGTTCTTC
abundance: once; v_gene: TRBV12-3/TRBV12-4; d_gene: NA; j_gene: TRBJ1-5; CDR3aa: CASSLGPKQPQHF; CDR3nt: TGTGCCAGCAGTTTGGGGCCGAAACAGCCCCAGCATTTT
abundance: NA; v_gene: TRBV30; d_gene: NA; j_gene: TRBJ1-2; CDR3aa: CAWSGSAETYGYTF; CDR3nt: TGTGCCTGGAGTGGGTCCGCAGAGACTTATGGCTACACCTTC
abundance: once; v_gene: TRBV11-2; d_gene: TRBD1; j_gene: TRBJ1-2; CDR3aa: CASSSPGAGGYGYTF; CDR3nt: TGTGCCAGCAGCTCCCCGGGGGCAGGGGGCTATGGCTACACCTTC
abundance: NA; v_gene: TRBV7-6; d_gene: TRBD1; j_gene: TRBJ1-1; CDR3aa: CASSLTERQGEAFF; CDR3nt: TGTGCCAGCAGCTTGACCGAGAGACAGGGTGAGGCTTTCTTT
abundance: NA; v_gene: TRBV5-4; d_gene: TRBD2; j_gene: TRBJ2-5; CDR3aa: CASSFTTGGPRETQYF; CDR3nt: TGTGCCAGCAGCTTTACTACGGGGGGGCCGAGGGAGACCCAGTACTTC
abundance: NA; v_gene: TRBV18; d_gene: NA; j_gene: TRBJ2-3; CDR3aa: CASSPYFDTKADTQYF; CDR3nt: TGTGCCAGCTCACCCTATTTCGACACCAAGGCAGATACGCAGTATTTT
abundance: few; v_gene: TRBV28; d_gene: NA; j_gene: TRBJ1-2; CDR3aa: CASSLRSGYTF; CDR3nt: TGTGCCAGCAGTTTACGGAGTGGCTACACCTTC
abundance: NA; v_gene: TRBV5-1; d_gene: TRBD1; j_gene: TRBJ1-1; CDR3aa: CASSLRTGAGTEAFF; CDR3nt: TGCGCCAGCAGCTTGAGGACAGGGGCGGGCACTGAAGCTTTCTTT
abundance: NA; v_gene: TRBV5-1; d_gene: TRBD1; j_gene: TRBJ2-5; CDR3aa: CASSLLGQGAGETQYF; CDR3nt: TGCGCCAGCAGCTTGCTGGGACAGGGGGCGGGAGAGACCCAGTACTTC
abundance: NA; v_gene: TRBV7-3; d_gene: TRBD1; j_gene: TRBJ2-2; CDR3aa: CASPDRVSGELFF; CDR3nt: TGTGCCAGTCCGGACAGGGTCTCCGGGGAGCTGTTTTTT
abundance: NA; v_gene: TRBV12-3/TRBV12-4; d_gene: NA; j_gene: TRBJ1-1; CDR3aa: CASSLRQASEAFF; CDR3nt: TGTGCCAGCAGTTTACGGCAGGCCAGTGAAGCTTTCTTT
abundance: NA; v_gene: TRBV18; d_gene: NA; j_gene: TRBJ1-2; CDR3aa: CASSPLETPRGYTF; CDR3nt: TGTGCCAGCTCACCGCTAGAGACCCCGCGTGGCTACACCTTC
abundance: NA; v_gene: TRBV28; d_gene: TRBD1; j_gene: TRBJ1-4; CDR3aa: CASITRQGNNEKLFF; CDR3nt: TGTGCCAGCATTACTCGACAGGGAAATAATGAAAAACTGTTTTTT
abundance: NA; v_gene: TRBV28; d_gene: NA; j_gene: TRBJ1-6; CDR3aa: CASRDGHSSYNSPLHF; CDR3nt: TGTGCCAGCAGGGACGGACACAGCTCCTATAATTCACCCCTCCACTTT
abundance: NA; v_gene: TRBV27; d_gene: NA; j_gene: TRBJ2-6; CDR3aa: CASARDGANVLTF; CDR3nt: TGTGCCAGCGCGAGGGATGGGGCCAACGTCCTGACTTTC
abundance: NA; v_gene: TRBV5-4; d_gene: TRBD1; j_gene: TRBJ1-4; CDR3aa: CASSLRDRATTNEKLFF; CDR3nt: TGTGCCAGCAGCTTGAGGGACAGGGCTACAACTAATGAAAAACTGTTTTTT